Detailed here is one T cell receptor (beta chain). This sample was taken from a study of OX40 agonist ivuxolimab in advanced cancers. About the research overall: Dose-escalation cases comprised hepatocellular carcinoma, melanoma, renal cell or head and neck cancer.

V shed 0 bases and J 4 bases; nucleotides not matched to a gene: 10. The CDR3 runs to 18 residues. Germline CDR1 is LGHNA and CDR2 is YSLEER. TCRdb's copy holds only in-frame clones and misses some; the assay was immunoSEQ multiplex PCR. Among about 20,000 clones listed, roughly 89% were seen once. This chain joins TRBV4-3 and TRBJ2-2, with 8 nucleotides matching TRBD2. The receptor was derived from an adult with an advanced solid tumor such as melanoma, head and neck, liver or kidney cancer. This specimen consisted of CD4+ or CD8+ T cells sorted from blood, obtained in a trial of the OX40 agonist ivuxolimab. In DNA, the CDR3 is TGCGCCAGCAGCCAAGAAATACGGGGGGGCCTCAGCACCGGGGAGCTGTTTTTT. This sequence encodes CASSQEIRGGLSTGELFF.